These 3 T cell receptor beta chains share one sample of origin, sequenced in a study of Tregs in tolerant kidney transplant recipients. Assay: immunoSEQ multiplex PCR; the TCRdb copy retains only in-frame clones and omits some. This sample yields some 250,000 clones, of which about 80% are seen a single time; around 0.68% belongs to the top ten. Sequencing was carried out using CD4+ T cells from blood. All receptors come from a human donor in good health.

The chain is built from TRBV5-5 and TRBJ1-2; 7 bases match TRBD1. V lost 4 bases to trimming and J lost 3 bases; unmatched junction nucleotides: 12. From germline, CDR1 is SGHKS and CDR2 YYEKEE (reference sequence). The CDR3 has 16 residues. The CDR3 DNA reads as TGTGCCAGCAGCCTAGGCAGGGGGTCTGGCGACTATGGCTACACCTTC. The encoded protein is CASSLGRGSGDYGYTF.

The gene calls are TRBV4-1 and TRBJ1-5; 8 bases map to TRBD1. Trimming cost V 5 bases and J 2 bases; bases outside gene matches: 14. CDR3 length: 18 residues. Germline values: CDR1 MGHRA, CDR2 YSYEKL. CDR3 in DNA: TGCGCCAGCAGCTCCCGGGACAGGCCGCCCTTGGGCAATCAGCCCCAGCATTTT. Translated, it gives CASSSRDRPPLGNQPQHF.

The J gene is TRBJ2-7, the V gene TRBV15; unclear D gene. V gave up 5 bases and J gave up 3 bases, with 23 bases separating them. Germline-derived CDR1 and CDR2 are LNHNV and YYDKDF (reference sequence). The CDR3 contains 17 residues. The CDR3 nucleotides read TGTGCCACCAGCTCCAGAGAAAGGGCCCTAGTTTTCTACGAGCAGTACTTC. It codes for CATSSRERALVFYEQYF.